Shown below are 3 T cell receptor beta chains from a single sample sequenced in a study of blood T cell repertoires in COVID-19. Assay used: immunoSEQ multiplex PCR; TCRdb lists only in-frame clones, some missing. This table holds some 89,000 clones, 70% to 85% found once. The material sequenced was peripheral blood. The receptor set was obtained from a man between 65 and 85 years old with acute or convalescent COVID-19.

The CDR3: CASSLGGTAKETQYF. The DNA of the CDR3 is TGTGCCAGCAGCTTAGGTGGGACAGCCAAAGAGACCCAGTACTTC. This chain connects TRBV7-9 to TRBJ2-5; TRBD1 matches at 7 bases. With 1 base clipped from V and 3 bases from J, the junction kept 5 bases outside the gene matches. CDR3 length equals 15 residues. Germline CDR1 and CDR2: SEHNR and FQNEAQ (reference sequence).

About this clone: Other DNA sequences from this sample encode an identical CDR3 as well. The chain uses TRBV4-2 and TRBJ2-3; 9 nucleotides agree with TRBD2. J was trimmed by 1 base and V by 3 bases; bases with no gene match: 2. In germline, CDR1 is LGHNA, CDR2 YNFKEQ. The CDR3 is 15 residues long. The CDR3 DNA sequence: TGTGCCAGCAGCCAGACTAGCGGACGCACAGATACGCAGTATTTT. This encodes CASSQTSGRTDTQYF.

This clone was seen only a few times. V is TRBV7-3 and J is TRBJ2-1, with 8 bases fitting TRBD1. The CDR3 length is 16 residues. Trimming took 4 bases from V and 5 from J; bases not matched to a gene: 10. The germline V gene has CDR1 SGHTA and CDR2 FQGTGA. DNA of the CDR3: TGTGCCAGCAGCTCTCGACCGGGACAGGCTAACAATGAGCAGTTCTTC. Protein product: CASSSRPGQANNEQFF.